Listed below are T cell receptor beta chains from one sample, sequenced in a study of tumor-infiltrating lymphocytes in primary liver carcinoma. TCRdb redid the calling of the multiplex PCR reads with MiXCR, one entry per CDR3 protein. The repertoire holds about 190,000 distinct CDR3 sequences, around four fifths seen once, with about a sixth in the top ten. The sequencing sample was made of tumor tissue from primary liver carcinoma. These receptors originate from a man aged 40-49 years with primary liver carcinoma and hepatitis B virus infection. CDR3s include the opening cysteine and the closing phenylalanine or tryptophan. The D gene is left open where the match is weak. A clone size is listed for some rows: how often the clone was seen (once, few, many), or a class if it is expanded.

d_call,clone_size,j_call,v_call,cdr3_aa,cdr3_nt
-,-,TRBJ2-1,TRBV11-1,CVSSSNGMSRLFNDLFF,TGTGTCAGCAGCTCAAACGGGATGAGCAGGTTGTTTAATGATCTGTTCTTC
-,-,TRBJ2-1,TRBV12-3/TRBV12-4,CASRTRNEQFF,TGTGCCAGCAGGACTCGCAATGAACAGTTCTTC
TRBD1,-,TRBJ1-1,TRBV6-1,CAGSYDRANTEAFF,TGTGCCGGCAGTTACGACAGGGCGAACACTGAAGCTTTCTTT
TRBD2,-,TRBJ2-5,TRBV4-1,CTSSQGSSSGRDTQYF,TGCACCAGCAGCCAAGGGTCGTCTAGCGGGAGAGATACCCAGTACTTC
-,many,TRBJ2-7,TRBV4-2,CASSRNWVGDSSYEQYF,TGTGCCAGCAGCCGGAACTGGGTGGGAGACAGCTCCTACGAGCAGTACTTC
-,-,TRBJ2-1,TRBV29-1,CSVALREAYNEQFF,TGCAGCGTTGCCCTACGTGAAGCCTACAATGAGCAGTTCTTC
-,-,TRBJ1-2,TRBV12-3/TRBV12-4,CASSLRGIVYGYTF,TGTGCCAGCAGTTTAAGGGGTATCGTCTATGGCTACACCTTC
TRBD1,-,TRBJ2-7,TRBV4-2,CASRQGDRGHEQYF,TGTGCCAGCAGGCAAGGTGACAGGGGCCACGAGCAATACTTC
-,-,TRBJ1-6,TRBV11-2,CVSSLVLGGPLHF,TGTGTCAGCAGCTTAGTTCTTGGTGGCCCCCTCCACTTT
-,-,TRBJ1-1,TRBV29-1,CSVVRRGVNTEAFF,TGCAGTGTCGTCAGAAGGGGGGTGAACACTGAAGCTTTCTTT
-,few,TRBJ1-2,TRBV11-2,CASSLDGNYDYTF,TGTGCAAGCAGCTTAGATGGAAACTATGACTACACCTTC
-,-,TRBJ1-1,TRBV4-2,CANSQDCGNTEAFF,TGTGCCAACAGCCAAGATTGCGGGAACACTGAAGCTTTCTTT
-,-,TRBJ2-1,TRBV11-3,CASSLATGADYYEQFF,TGTGCCAGCAGCTTAGCCACTGGAGCAGACTACTATGAGCAGTTCTTC
-,-,TRBJ2-3,TRBV4-2,CASSQGQLVANTQYF,TGTGCCAGCAGCCAAGGTCAGCTAGTCGCAAATACGCAGTACTTT
-,-,TRBJ2-1,TRBV12-3/TRBV12-4,CTTRKEAEQFF,TGTACCACCAGAAAGGAGGCAGAGCAGTTCTTC
TRBD1,many,TRBJ1-5,TRBV12-3/TRBV12-4,CASSTDRDQPQHF,TGTGCCAGCAGCACGGACAGGGATCAGCCCCAGCATTTT
-,-,TRBJ1-1,TRBV7-9,CAISLSENTEAFF,TGTGCCATCAGCTTATCCGAGAACACTGAAGCTTTCTTT
TRBD1,many,TRBJ1-2,TRBV7-9,CASSFPGQGAGGYTF,TGTGCCAGCAGCTTCCCGGGACAGGGGGCAGGTGGCTACACCTTC
-,-,TRBJ1-5,TRBV11-3,CASSLDLGLAQPQHF,TGTGCCAGTAGCTTAGATCTGGGGCTGGCTCAGCCCCAACATTTT
-,medium-sized,TRBJ2-3,TRBV11-2,CASSLDSLGTDTQYF,TGTGCCAGCAGCTTAGATTCTCTGGGAACAGATACGCAGTATTTT
TRBD1,-,TRBJ1-2,TRBV29-1,CGVGQASSYTF,TGCGGCGTAGGACAGGCATCAAGCTACACCTTC
-,-,TRBJ1-1,TRBV6-6,CASRYDRGLHEAFF,TGTGCCAGCAGATATGACAGAGGGCTTCATGAAGCTTTCTTT
TRBD2,-,TRBJ2-1,TRBV5-4,CASNLRGGSNEQFF,TGTGCCAGTAACCTTCGAGGCGGGAGCAATGAGCAGTTCTTC
TRBD2,-,TRBJ2-1,TRBV24-1,CATSEYSTTSSYDEQFF,TGTGCCACCAGTGAATATTCCACGACTAGCTCCTACGATGAGCAGTTCTTC
-,-,TRBJ1-5,TRBV5-1,CASSLGGVGQPQQF,TGCGCCAGCAGCTTGGGGGGGGTAGGTCAGCCCCAACAATTC
TRBD1,-,TRBJ2-2,TRBV6-2/TRBV6-3,CASSIQGAPKTGELFF,TGTGCCAGCAGTATACAGGGGGCGCCCAAGACCGGGGAGCTGTTTTTT
-,-,TRBJ1-4,TRBV4-2,CASSQEAKGDPPREKLFF,TGTGCCAGCAGCCAAGAGGCAAAAGGGGACCCACCCCGTGAAAAACTGTTTTTT
TRBD1,few,TRBJ2-7,TRBV2,CASSGDRGSYEQYF,TGTGCCAGCAGTGGAGACAGGGGTTCCTACGAGCAGTACTTC
TRBD1,-,TRBJ1-5,TRBV11-2,CASSLVGLTGSNKPQHF,TGTGCCAGCAGCTTAGTAGGGTTGACAGGGAGCAATAAGCCCCAGCATTTT
TRBD2,-,TRBJ2-2,TRBV4-2,CASSQRGLAGDYGELLF,TGTGCCAGCAGCCAAAGGGGCCTAGCGGGAGATTACGGGGAGCTGTTGTTT
-,-,TRBJ1-2,TRBV4-2,CARGPFVGMGGYTF,TGTGCCAGAGGCCCTTTCGTCGGGATGGGAGGCTACACCTTC
-,-,TRBJ2-7,TRBV6-1,CASTPNRALNSYEQYF,TGTGCCAGCACTCCTAATCGAGCCCTAAACTCCTACGAGCAGTACTTC
TRBD2,-,TRBJ2-2,TRBV29-1,CSASLAGGWTGELSF,TGCAGCGCGTCGTTAGCGGGAGGGTGGACCGGGGAGCTGTCTTTT
TRBD2,many,TRBJ2-7,TRBV18,CASSPLAGEEQYF,TGTGCCAGCTCACCTTTAGCGGGAGAAGAGCAGTACTTC
TRBD2,-,TRBJ2-4,TRBV11-2,CVNSSPGLAGPAKNIQYF,TGTGTCAACAGCTCACCGGGACTAGCGGGTCCAGCCAAAAACATTCAGTACTTC
-,once,TRBJ1-2,TRBV28,CAYSPREDAGYTF,TGTGCCTACAGTCCCCGAGAAGACGCGGGCTACACCTTC
TRBD2,-,TRBJ2-7,TRBV6-1,CVSSEGTSGLHEQYF,TGTGTCAGCAGTGAGGGGACTAGCGGTCTCCACGAGCAGTACTTC
-,-,TRBJ2-7,TRBV11-3,CATRQWVISYDQYF,TGTGCCACTCGACAGTGGGTGATTTCCTACGATCAGTACTTC
-,-,TRBJ1-1,TRBV11-1,CASILAGAGNNEAFF,TGTGCCAGCATCTTAGCAGGGGCTGGGAACAATGAAGCCTTCTTT